Below are 7 T cell receptor beta chains sequenced from a single sample in a study of T cell repertoires in cytomegalovirus infection. TCRdb re-called the reads through MiXCR, storing one row per CDR3 protein. The table records some 440,000 distinct CDR3 sequences, 31% of them present only once. The sample was PBMCs. The receptors derive from a human donor in good health (CMV status not recorded). Some clones in this sample may be carry-over from other donors' samples.

This chain links TRBV7-9 with TRBJ1-2; D is possibly TRBD1 (5 bases). Germline lookup yields CDR1 SEHNR and CDR2 FQNEAQ (reference sequence). V lost 5 bases and J lost 5, with 9 bases in between. The CDR3 covers 12 residues. The CDR3 reads CASSAGGYGYTF. CDR3 coding DNA: TGTGCCAGCAGCGCCGGGGGGTATGGCTACACCTTC.

At least ten counts were recorded for this clonotype. The chain recombines TRBV7-8 with TRBJ2-7; 8 positions match TRBD2. This CDR3 has 16 residues. Germline V gene sequence: CDR1 SGHVS, CDR2 FQNEAQ. After removal of 5 bases from V and 1 base from J, the junction contained 10 bases not matched to a gene. CDR3 coding DNA: TGTGCCAGCAGCCCCGTAATCGGCGGGGGGTCCTACGAGCAGTACTTC. Amino acids: CASSPVIGGGSYEQYF.

The chain links TRBV5-1 to TRBJ2-1, with 8 bases lining up with TRBD2. V gave up 4 bases and J gave up 3 bases; unmatched junction bases: 6. The CDR3 runs to 15 residues. Germline-derived CDR1 and CDR2 are SGHRS and YFSETQ. CDR3 coding DNA: TGCGCCAGCAGCCCGCAAGGGACTAGCTACAATGAGCAGTTCTTC. Translation: CASSPQGTSYNEQFF.

This clonotype has only a few counts. The chain recombines TRBV19 with TRBJ1-1, with D unclear. Deletions cut 5 bases from V and 5 bases from J, with 12 bases between. Germline V gene sequence: CDR1 LNHDA, CDR2 SQIVND (reference sequence). The CDR3 is 13 residues long. CDR3 sequence (DNA): TGTGCCAGTAGTCAGGATGTTGGGACTGAAGCTTTCTTT. Translated: CASSQDVGTEAFF. Full variable domain (outside the CDR3, taken from reference TRBV19 and TRBJ1-1): DGGITQSPKYLFRKEGQNVTLSCEQNLNHDAMYWYRQDPGQGLRLIYYSQIVNDFQKGDIAEGYSVSREKKESFPLTVTSAQKNPTAFYLCASSQDVGTEAFFGQGTRLTVV.

There are many counts of this clonotype. The chain uses TRBV7-6 and TRBJ2-3; D is ambiguous. CDR1 and CDR2 (germline): SGHVS, FNYEAQ. V was pared by 0 bases and J by 10 bases, with 14 bases between. The CDR3 extends over 14 amino acids. The CDR3 DNA is TGTGCCAGCAGCTTAGCGCGTGGCGCCTCACCGCAGTATTTT. Its protein product is CASSLARGASPQYF.

The chain couples TRBV25-1 to TRBJ2-1, with 9 positions matching TRBD1. Germline loops: CDR1 MGHDK, CDR2 SYGVNS. This CDR3 comprises 18 residues. V gave up 3 bases and J gave up 4 bases; unmatched junction bases: 13. The CDR3 sequence: CASSDSPMTGGRYNEQFF. The DNA of the CDR3 is TGTGCCAGCAGTGATTCGCCGATGACAGGGGGACGGTACAATGAGCAGTTCTTC. The whole variable domain, filled in from reference TRBV25-1 and TRBJ2-1, reads EADIYQTPRYLVIGTGKKITLECSQTMGHDKMYWYQQDPGMELHLIHYSYGVNSTEKGDLSSESTVSRIRTEHFPLTLESARPSHTSQYLCASSDSPMTGGRYNEQFFGPGTRLTVL.

To note about this clonotype: A read error may account for a junction end that differs from germline. The genes are TRBV7-2 and TRBJ1-5; D gene uncertain. Germline CDR1 SGHTA, CDR2 FQGNSA. The CDR3 extends over 17 amino acids. CDR3 nucleotide sequence: TGTGCCAGCAGCCCACGTGGTCTCCAAGGAGGCAATCAGCCCCAGAATTTT. Translation: CASSPRGLQGGNQPQNF.